This is a list of T cell receptor beta chains from one sample in a study of T cell repertoires in cytomegalovirus infection. Each CDR3 protein is one row after TCRdb ran MiXCR on the reads. The table has about 740,000 distinct CDR3 sequences, 35% to 40% seen once. The sequencing sample was made of PBMCs. The receptors shown here come from a human donor in good health (CMV status not recorded). Some clones in this sample may be carry-over from other donors' samples. The CDR3 runs from the conserved cysteine through the conserved F or W. A D gene is named only where the DNA matches it firmly. A clone size is listed for some rows: how often the clone was seen (once, few, many), or a class if it is expanded.

d_call: TRBD2
clone_size: NA
j_call: TRBJ2-2
v_call: TRBV6-4
cdr3_aa: CASSQPSGSPTGELFF
cdr3_nt: TGTGCCAGCAGCCAGCCTAGCGGGAGTCCAACCGGGGAGCTGTTTTTT

d_call: NA
clone_size: NA
j_call: TRBJ2-7
v_call: TRBV6-8
cdr3_aa: CASSYVDEQYF
cdr3_nt: TGTGCCAGCAGTTATGTCGACGAGCAGTACTTC

d_call: TRBD1
clone_size: once
j_call: TRBJ2-4
v_call: TRBV5-1
cdr3_aa: CASSLDHTGGCDF
cdr3_nt: TGCGCCAGCAGCTTGGACCATACAGGGGGATGTGACTTC

d_call: NA
clone_size: NA
j_call: TRBJ2-7
v_call: TRBV7-4
cdr3_aa: CASSNQFRSQYEQYF
cdr3_nt: TGTGCCAGCAGCAACCAGTTTCGGTCTCAGTACGAGCAGTACTTC

d_call: TRBD1
clone_size: few
j_call: TRBJ2-1
v_call: TRBV28
cdr3_aa: CASSFRGRMGFF
cdr3_nt: TGTGCCAGCAGTTTCAGGGGGAGAATGGGATTCTTC

d_call: NA
clone_size: few
j_call: TRBJ2-3
v_call: TRBV20-1
cdr3_aa: CSARGGWVADTQYF
cdr3_nt: TGCAGTGCTAGAGGGGGTTGGGTCGCAGATACGCAGTATTTT

d_call: NA
clone_size: many
j_call: TRBJ1-2
v_call: TRBV7-2
cdr3_aa: CASSLERTYGYTF
cdr3_nt: TGTGCCAGCAGCTTAGAACGGACCTATGGCTACACCTTC

d_call: TRBD1
clone_size: NA
j_call: TRBJ1-1
v_call: TRBV6-5
cdr3_aa: CARSYAKNRGGRMNTEAFF
cdr3_nt: TGTGCCCGCAGTTACGCAAAAAACAGGGGTGGGCGCATGAACACTGAAGCTTTCTTT

d_call: TRBD2
clone_size: NA
j_call: TRBJ2-1
v_call: TRBV7-8
cdr3_aa: CASSVSGTRGYEQFF
cdr3_nt: TGTGCCAGCAGCGTGTCCGGGACTAGGGGGTATGAGCAGTTCTTC

d_call: NA
clone_size: NA
j_call: TRBJ2-6
v_call: TRBV24-1
cdr3_aa: CATGSGANVLTF
cdr3_nt: TGTGCCACCGGGTCTGGGGCCAACGTCCTGACTTTC

d_call: NA
clone_size: NA
j_call: TRBJ2-1
v_call: TRBV6-6
cdr3_aa: CASSYTAGGQNEQFF
cdr3_nt: TGTGCCAGCAGTTACACGGCCGGGGGTCAAAATGAGCAGTTCTTC

d_call: NA
clone_size: few
j_call: TRBJ1-2
v_call: TRBV19
cdr3_aa: CATRSSGNYGYTF
cdr3_nt: TGTGCCACTCGGAGCTCAGGGAACTATGGCTACACCTTC

d_call: NA
clone_size: few
j_call: TRBJ1-3
v_call: TRBV28
cdr3_aa: CASSSPNWSGNTIYF
cdr3_nt: TGTGCCAGCAGTTCCCCAAACTGGTCTGGAAACACCATATATTTT